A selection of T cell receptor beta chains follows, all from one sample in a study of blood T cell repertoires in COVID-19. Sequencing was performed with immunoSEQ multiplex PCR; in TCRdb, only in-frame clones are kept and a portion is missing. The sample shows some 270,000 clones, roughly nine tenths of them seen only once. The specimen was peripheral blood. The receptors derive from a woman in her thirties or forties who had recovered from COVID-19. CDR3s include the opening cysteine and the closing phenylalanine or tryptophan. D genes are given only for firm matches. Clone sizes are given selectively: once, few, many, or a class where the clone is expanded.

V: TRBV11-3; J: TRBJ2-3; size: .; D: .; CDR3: CASSTMRRASTDTQYF; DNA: TGTGCCAGCAGCACGATGCGGAGGGCTAGCACAGATACGCAGTATTTT
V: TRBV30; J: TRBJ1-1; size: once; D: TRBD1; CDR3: CAWGPGQGLNTEAFF; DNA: TGTGCCTGGGGACCGGGACAGGGACTAAACACTGAAGCTTTCTTT
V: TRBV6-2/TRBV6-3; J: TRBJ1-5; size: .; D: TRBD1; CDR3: CASSYSWTGVSNQPQHF; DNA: TGTGCCAGCAGTTACTCGTGGACAGGCGTGAGCAATCAGCCCCAGCATTTT
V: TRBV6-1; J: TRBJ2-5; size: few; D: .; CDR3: CASSEQQGRAETQYF; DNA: TGTGCCAGCAGTGAACAGCAGGGTCGGGCAGAGACCCAGTACTTC
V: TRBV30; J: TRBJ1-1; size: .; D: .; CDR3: CAWSRDRNTEAFF; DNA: TGTGCCTGGAGTCGCGACAGGAACACTGAAGCTTTCTTT
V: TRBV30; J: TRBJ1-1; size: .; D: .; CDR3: CAWSVQDRPFF; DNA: TGTGCCTGGAGTGTACAGGACAGACCTTTCTTT
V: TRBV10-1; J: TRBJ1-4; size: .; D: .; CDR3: CASIHPSWQAPNEKLFF; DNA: TGCGCCAGCATTCACCCCTCGTGGCAGGCTCCTAATGAAAAACTGTTTTTT
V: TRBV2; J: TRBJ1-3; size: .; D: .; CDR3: CASSELTAGNTIYF; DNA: TGTGCCAGCAGTGAATTGACAGCCGGAAACACCATATATTTT
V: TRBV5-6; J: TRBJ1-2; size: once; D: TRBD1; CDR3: CASSPTTGGDYYGYTF; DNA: TGTGCCAGCAGCCCGACGACAGGGGGGGATTACTATGGCTACACCTTC
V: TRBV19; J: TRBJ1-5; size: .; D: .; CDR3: CASSIGQGFDQPQHF; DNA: TGTGCCAGTAGTATAGGTCAGGGCTTCGATCAGCCCCAGCATTTT
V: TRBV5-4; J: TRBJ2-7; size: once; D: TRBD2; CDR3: CASSSTSGVSYEQYF; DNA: TGTGCCAGCAGCTCGACTAGCGGGGTTAGTTACGAGCAGTACTTC
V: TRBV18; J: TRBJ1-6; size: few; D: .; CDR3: CASSPAGAYNSPLHF; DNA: TGTGCCAGCTCACCGGCAGGGGCTTATAATTCACCCCTCCACTTT
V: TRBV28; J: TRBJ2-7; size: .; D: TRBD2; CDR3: CASSGTSGGAIYEQYF; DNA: TGTGCCAGCAGTGGAACTAGCGGGGGGGCAATATACGAGCAGTACTTC
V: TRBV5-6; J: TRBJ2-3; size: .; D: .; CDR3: CASSIRTGRSTDTQYF; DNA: TGTGCCAGCAGCATTCGAACAGGGCGTAGCACAGATACGCAGTATTTT
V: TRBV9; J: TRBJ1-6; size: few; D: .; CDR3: CASSVTAGDNSPLHF; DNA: TGTGCCAGCAGCGTCACGGCAGGGGACAATTCACCCCTCCACTTT
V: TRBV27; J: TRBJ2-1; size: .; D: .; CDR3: CASSLIGSSYNEQFF; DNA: TGTGCCAGCAGTTTGATCGGGAGTTCCTACAATGAGCAGTTCTTC
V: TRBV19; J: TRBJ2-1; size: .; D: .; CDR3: CASRVNGAYDEQFF; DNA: TGTGCCAGTAGGGTTAATGGGGCTTACGATGAGCAGTTCTTC
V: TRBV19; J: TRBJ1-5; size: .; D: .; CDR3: CASSIDGGNQPQHF; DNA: TGTGCCAGTAGTATTGATGGAGGCAATCAGCCCCAGCATTTT
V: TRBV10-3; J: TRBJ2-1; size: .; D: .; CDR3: CAISLEEIAEQFF; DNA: TGTGCCATCAGCTTGGAGGAAATAGCTGAGCAGTTCTTC
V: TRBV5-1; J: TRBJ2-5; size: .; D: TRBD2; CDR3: CASSLAGGRIKETQYF; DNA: TGCGCCAGCAGCTTGGCTGGCGGGAGGATTAAAGAGACCCAGTACTTC
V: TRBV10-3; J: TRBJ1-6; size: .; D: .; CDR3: CAISGREDGNSPLHF; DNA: TGTGCCATCAGTGGAAGGGAGGACGGTAATTCACCCCTCCACTTT
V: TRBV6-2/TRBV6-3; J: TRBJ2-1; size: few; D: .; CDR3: CASSYSGLGNYNEQFF; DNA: TGTGCCAGCAGTTACTCAGGACTCGGGAATTACAATGAGCAGTTCTTC